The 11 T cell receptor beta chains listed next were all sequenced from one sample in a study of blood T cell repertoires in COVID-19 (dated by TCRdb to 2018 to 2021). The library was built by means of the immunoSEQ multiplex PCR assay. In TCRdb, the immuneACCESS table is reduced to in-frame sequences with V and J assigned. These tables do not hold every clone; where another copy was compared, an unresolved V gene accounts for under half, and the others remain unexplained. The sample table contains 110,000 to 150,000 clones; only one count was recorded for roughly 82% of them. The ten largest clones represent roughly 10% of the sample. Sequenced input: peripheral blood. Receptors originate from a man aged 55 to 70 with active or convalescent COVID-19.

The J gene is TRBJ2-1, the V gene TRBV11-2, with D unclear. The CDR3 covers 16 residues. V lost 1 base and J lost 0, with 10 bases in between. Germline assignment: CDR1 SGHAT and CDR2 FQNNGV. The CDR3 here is CASSLAGSSSYNEQFF. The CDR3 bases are TGTGCCAGCAGCTTAGCGGGTAGCAGCTCCTACAATGAGCAGTTCTTC.

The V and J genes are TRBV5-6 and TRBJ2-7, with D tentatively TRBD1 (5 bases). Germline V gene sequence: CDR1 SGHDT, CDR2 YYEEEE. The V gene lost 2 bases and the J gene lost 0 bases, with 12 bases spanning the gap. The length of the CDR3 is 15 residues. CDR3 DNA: TGTGCCAGCAGCTTCGAACTCGACAGCTCCTACGAGCAGTACGTC. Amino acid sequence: CASSFELDSSYEQYV.

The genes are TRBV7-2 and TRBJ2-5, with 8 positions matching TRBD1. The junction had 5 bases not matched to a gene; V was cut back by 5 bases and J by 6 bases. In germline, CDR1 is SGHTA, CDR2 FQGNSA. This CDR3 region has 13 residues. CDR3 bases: TGTGCCAGCAGCGGACAGGGATTGCAGACCCAGTACTTC. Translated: CASSGQGLQTQYF.

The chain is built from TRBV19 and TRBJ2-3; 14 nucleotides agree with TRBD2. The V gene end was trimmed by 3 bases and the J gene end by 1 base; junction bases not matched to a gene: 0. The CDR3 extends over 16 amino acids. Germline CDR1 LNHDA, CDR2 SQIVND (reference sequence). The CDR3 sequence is CASSMGLAGGTDTQYF. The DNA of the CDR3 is TGTGCCAGTAGTATGGGACTAGCGGGAGGCACAGATACGCAGTATTTT.

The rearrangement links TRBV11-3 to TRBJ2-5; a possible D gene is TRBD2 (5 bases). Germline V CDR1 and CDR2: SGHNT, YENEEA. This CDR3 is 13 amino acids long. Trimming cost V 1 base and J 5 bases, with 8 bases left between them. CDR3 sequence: CASSLGLAETQYF. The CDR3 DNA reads TGTGCCAGCAGCTTAGGGCTAGCTGAGACCCAGTACTTC.

The DNA for the CDR3 is TGTGCCAGTAGGAAACAGGGAAAGAAGTTTTTT. The encoded protein is CASRKQGKKFF. The genes are TRBV19 and TRBJ1-4, with TRBD1 as a possible D gene (6 bases). Germline V CDR1 and CDR2: LNHDA, SQIVND (reference sequence). V gave up 6 bases and J gave up 16 bases, with 15 bases separating them. This CDR3 is built from 11 residues.

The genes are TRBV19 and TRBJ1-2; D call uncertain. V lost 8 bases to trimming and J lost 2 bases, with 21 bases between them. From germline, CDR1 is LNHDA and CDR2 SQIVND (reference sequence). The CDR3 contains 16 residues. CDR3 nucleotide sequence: TGTGCCAGTCTCCCTTCCCGGACTCTGTCCAACTATGGCTACACCTTC. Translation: CASLPSRTLSNYGYTF.

The CDR3 is CASRPQGAESEQYF. The CDR3 nucleotides read TGTGCCAGCAGACCACAGGGAGCAGAAAGCGAGCAGTACTTC. The chain is built from TRBV25-1 and TRBJ2-7, with D possibly being TRBD1 (6 bases). Germline V gene sequence: CDR1 MGHDK, CDR2 SYGVNS. This CDR3 comprises 14 residues. The germline V and J ends were trimmed by 6 bases and 6 bases, with 18 bases remaining between them.

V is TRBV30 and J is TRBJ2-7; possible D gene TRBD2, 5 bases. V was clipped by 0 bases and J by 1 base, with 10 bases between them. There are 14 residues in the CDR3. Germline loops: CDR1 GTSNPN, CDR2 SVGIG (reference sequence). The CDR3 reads CAWSVSGASYEQYF. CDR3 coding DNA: TGTGCCTGGAGTGTAAGCGGCGCTTCCTACGAGCAGTACTTC.

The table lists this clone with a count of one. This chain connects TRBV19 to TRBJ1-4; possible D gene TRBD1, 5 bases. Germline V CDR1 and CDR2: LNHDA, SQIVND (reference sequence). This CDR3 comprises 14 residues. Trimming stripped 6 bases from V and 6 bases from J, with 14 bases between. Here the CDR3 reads CASSAGLGDEKLFF. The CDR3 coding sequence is TGTGCCAGTAGCGCGGGACTCGGGGATGAAAAACTGTTTTTT.

CDR3 region: CAWTRRGATNEKLFF. The DNA for the CDR3 is TGTGCCTGGACCCGGCGGGGTGCAACTAATGAAAAACTGTTTTTT. The rearrangement links TRBV30 to TRBJ1-4, with D hard to call. This CDR3 is 15 amino acids long. The V gene's germline CDR1 is GTSNPN and CDR2 SVGIG (reference sequence). Trimming stripped 4 bases from V and 0 bases from J, with 12 bases between.